A selection of T cell receptor beta chains follows, all from one sample in a study of T-cell memory formation after mild COVID-19. TCRdb called the 5' RACE reads again in MiXCR, with one record for every CDR3 protein. The table lists about 84,000 distinct CDR3 sequences, approximately 14% of them singletons. The sequencing input was PBMCs or a T cell subset sorted from them (not recorded which). These receptors all stem from an adult woman who had mild COVID-19 (a few samples of this study predate the infection). Cell type and time point are not known. The CDR3 runs from the conserved cysteine through the conserved F or W. A D gene is named only where the DNA matches it firmly. Some rows have no size entry. The others give once, few or many, or a class for an expanded clone.

clone_size j_call d_call v_call cdr3_aa cdr3_nt
few TRBJ2-1 . TRBV5-1 CASSFWDNEQFF TGCGCCAGCAGCTTTTGGGACAATGAGCAGTTCTTC
. TRBJ2-5 . TRBV6-1 CASSDWGTGTYQETQYF TGTGCCAGCAGTGATTGGGGAACAGGGACGTACCAAGAGACCCAGTACTTC
. TRBJ2-7 . TRBV12-3/TRBV12-4 CASSLLLDTYEQYF TGTGCCAGCAGTCTACTACTGGACACTTACGAGCAGTACTTC
few TRBJ2-5 . TRBV7-9 CASSLGWGPTQETQYF TGTGCCAGCAGCTTAGGATGGGGACCAACCCAAGAGACCCAGTACTTC
. TRBJ1-1 TRBD1 TRBV4-3 CASSQEWPQGVNTEAFF TGCGCCAGCAGCCAAGAATGGCCCCAGGGGGTGAACACTGAAGCTTTCTTT
few TRBJ2-1 . TRBV19 CASSIWGEDEQFF TGTGCCAGTAGTATTTGGGGGGAGGATGAGCAGTTCTTC
. TRBJ2-1 . TRBV13 CASSLRSSERGHNEQFF TGTGCCAGCAGCTTAAGGTCTAGCGAGAGAGGACACAATGAGCAGTTCTTC
many TRBJ2-1 TRBD2 TRBV12-3/TRBV12-4 CASSLVLAGGHGEQFF TGTGCCAGCAGTTTAGTACTAGCGGGGGGGCATGGTGAGCAGTTCTTC
. TRBJ2-5 . TRBV20-1 CSASSRDQGGQETQYF TGCAGTGCCAGCTCCCGGGACCAGGGGGGGCAAGAGACCCAGTACTTC
few TRBJ2-3 TRBD1 TRBV6-5 CASNDRGPTDTQYF TGTGCCAGCAACGACAGGGGGCCCACAGATACGCAGTATTTT
many TRBJ1-1 . TRBV5-1 CASSLGPLWVTEAFF TGCGCCAGCAGCTTGGGTCCTTTATGGGTCACTGAAGCTTTCTTT
. TRBJ2-7 TRBD1 TRBV18 CASSITPQTGQTNF TGTGCCAGCTCCATAACCCCTCAGACAGGGCAAACGAACTTC
. TRBJ1-5 . TRBV12-3/TRBV12-4 CASSRDGGSGNQPQHF TGTGCCAGCAGTCGCGACGGAGGGAGCGGCAATCAGCCCCAGCATTTT
. TRBJ2-5 TRBD2 TRBV3-1 CASSHTSGAQETQYF TGTGCCAGCAGCCATACTAGCGGGGCCCAAGAGACCCAGTACTTC
few TRBJ1-1 . TRBV7-6 CASSLGQSEAFF TGTGCCAGCAGCTTAGGACAAAGTGAAGCTTTCTTT
few TRBJ2-5 TRBD1 TRBV15 CATSRAGTGQETQYF TGTGCCACCAGCAGAGCGGGGACAGGCCAAGAGACCCAGTACTTC
few TRBJ2-1 TRBD2 TRBV7-9 CASSLEGTSGSGSYNEQFF TGTGCCAGCAGCTTAGAGGGGACTAGCGGGAGCGGCTCCTACAATGAGCAGTTCTTC
few TRBJ2-3 . TRBV30 CAWSGQRTSTDTQYF TGTGCCTGGAGCGGACAGCGCACTAGCACAGATACGCAGTATTTT
. TRBJ2-1 TRBD2 TRBV19 CASSMNLAGGLAYNEQFF TGTGCCAGTAGTATGAACCTAGCGGGGGGGCTTGCCTACAATGAGCAGTTCTTC
. TRBJ2-5 . TRBV9 CASSVDRVQETQYF TGTGCCAGCAGCGTAGATCGAGTTCAAGAGACCCAGTACTTC
many TRBJ2-7 TRBD2 TRBV7-9 CASSPSGRSSYEQYF TGTGCCAGCAGTCCGAGCGGGAGGAGCTCCTACGAGCAGTACTTC
. TRBJ1-2 . TRBV5-5 CASSFDINYGYTF TGTGCCAGCAGCTTTGACATTAACTATGGCTACACCTTC
few TRBJ2-7 . TRBV7-2 CASSTHGTTSSYEQYF TGTGCCAGCAGCACCCATGGGACGACCTCCTCCTACGAGCAGTACTTC
. TRBJ2-7 . TRBV3-2 CASSQESSGREFYEQYF TGTGCCAGCAGCCAAGAGTCTAGCGGGAGAGAGTTTTACGAGCAGTACTTC
. TRBJ2-3 TRBD1 TRBV6-5 CASSYSIRDRKLTDTQYF TGTGCCAGCAGTTACTCAATACGGGACAGAAAACTCACAGATACGCAGTATTTT
few TRBJ2-7 TRBD2 TRBV9 CASSVEAGGPKQYF TGTGCCAGCAGCGTAGAAGCGGGGGGCCCTAAGCAGTACTTC
few TRBJ2-7 TRBD1 TRBV29-1 CSVEGQGAVYEQYF TGCAGCGTTGAAGGGCAGGGGGCGGTCTACGAGCAGTACTTC
. TRBJ2-7 . TRBV5-1 CASSADSLFTYEQYF TGCGCCAGCAGCGCCGACAGTCTCTTTACCTACGAGCAGTACTTC
few TRBJ2-3 . TRBV10-3 CAIGGDTTDTQYF TGTGCCATCGGGGGGGACACAACGGATACGCAGTATTTT
many TRBJ2-3 TRBD2 TRBV24-1 CATSDRQREPDTQYF TGTGCCACCAGTGACCGTCAGCGGGAACCAGATACGCAGTATTTT
. TRBJ2-1 TRBD2 TRBV5-1 CASSLEGTSGGPRGNEQFF TGCGCCAGCAGCTTGGAGGGGACTAGCGGGGGACCGAGAGGAAATGAGCAGTTCTTC
many TRBJ2-4 . TRBV12-3/TRBV12-4 CASRGTLAKNIQYF TGTGCCAGCAGGGGGACTCTAGCCAAAAACATTCAGTACTTC
. TRBJ1-1 TRBD1 TRBV7-9 CASSLPQGSGVDTEAFF TGTGCCAGCAGCTTACCACAGGGGTCAGGGGTTGACACTGAAGCTTTCTTT
few TRBJ2-1 TRBD2 TRBV11-2 CASSSGLAGGWDEQFF TGTGCCAGCAGCTCGGGACTAGCGGGAGGGTGGGATGAGCAGTTCTTC
. TRBJ2-3 . TRBV7-9 CASSSPPVYTDTQYF TGTGCCAGCAGCTCGCCCCCAGTGTACACAGATACGCAGTATTTT
few TRBJ2-1 TRBD2 TRBV4-3 CASSPHSSGSMDEQFF TGCGCCAGCAGCCCCCATTCTAGCGGGAGTATGGATGAGCAGTTCTTC
few TRBJ1-2 . TRBV7-8 CASSLAVRGSDYGYTF TGTGCCAGCAGCTTAGCGGTACGGGGGTCGGACTATGGCTACACCTTC
. TRBJ1-1 . TRBV7-3 CASSSDPNTEAFF TGTGCCAGCAGCTCGGACCCTAACACTGAAGCTTTCTTT
. TRBJ2-3 TRBD2 TRBV7-8 CASSQDLAGDSDTQYF TGTGCCAGCAGCCAAGATCTAGCGGGTGACTCAGATACGCAGTATTTT
. TRBJ1-2 TRBD1 TRBV5-1 CASSPRTGYDGYTF TGCGCCAGCAGCCCCCGGACAGGGTATGATGGCTACACCTTC